The clone carrying this T cell receptor beta chain showed up just once. Its antigen is as yet unknown. The sample originates from a study of T cell responses to AZD1222 COVID-19 vaccine. Findings and caveats of the study: White British donors predominated, females outnumbered males, and clonal diversity was possibly underestimated. Nearly half of spike-specific TCRs reportedly go after variant regions that carry no mutations.

The table came from immunoSEQ multiplex PCR; TCRdb's copy has only in-frame clones and leaves some out. The sample includes 170,000 or so clones, approximately 86% of them seen just once. The V gene's germline CDR1 is SGHRS and CDR2 YFSETQ. Trimming took 3 bases from V and 2 from J, leaving 10 bases between them. The CDR3 spans 14 residues. This receptor was taken from an adult in good health. V gene TRBV5-1 combines with J gene TRBJ2-3; D is undetermined. The sample consisted of peripheral blood, taken on day 0 of AZD1222 vaccination. The CDR3 bases are TGCGCCAGCAGCTATAACAGATTCACAGATACGCAGTATTTT. This sequence encodes CASSYNRFTDTQYF. The full variable domain, rest sourced from reference TRBV5-1 and TRBJ2-3, is KAGVTQTPRYLIKTRGQQVTLSCSPISGHRSVSWYQQTPGQGLQFLFEYFSETQRNKGNFPGRFSGRQFSNSRSEMNVSTLELGDSALYLCASSYNRFTDTQYFGPGTRLTVL.